This entry lists 26 T cell receptor beta chains sequenced from one sample in a study of blood T cell repertoires in COVID-19. Clones were sequenced by immunoSEQ multiplex PCR, and TCRdb holds only the in-frame ones, with some missing. The top ten hold about 1.7% of the sample, which has around 290,000 clones, 89% seen once. The sequenced sample was PBMCs or T cells enriched from blood (not recorded which). Receptor source: a woman aged 40 to 55 who had recovered from COVID-19.

This sequence joins TRBV5-5 and TRBJ1-2, with TRBD1 identical over 7 bases. This CDR3 is 14 amino acids long. Trimming took 3 bases from V and 7 from J; bases not matched to a gene: 9. Germline V lookup: CDR1 SGHKS, CDR2 YYEKEE (reference sequence). DNA for the CDR3: TGTGCCAGCAGCTCCCCTGACAGGGAAGGTGGCTACACCTTC. Amino acids: CASSSPDREGGYTF.

The chain combines TRBV4-2 with TRBJ1-5, with D unclear. CDR1 is LGHNA, CDR2 YNFKEQ, per germline. CDR3 length equals 14 residues. V was shortened by 0 bases and J by 9 bases, with 12 bases between the two germline ends. The DNA of the CDR3 is TGTGCCAGCAGCCAAGAATTTCAGTCTTTGCCCCAGCATTTT. Translation gives CASSQEFQSLPQHF.

The chain joins TRBV29-1 to TRBJ2-6; D remains ambiguous. V lost 7 bases, J lost 2 bases, and 12 bases lay in between. This CDR3 spans 14 amino acids. Germline CDR1 and CDR2: SQVTM and ANQGSEA. CDR3 sequence (DNA): TGCAGCGCCGTACCAGGAACTGGGGCCAACGTCCTGACTTTC. The encoded protein is CSAVPGTGANVLTF.

On this clone itself: One end of the junction fails to match germline, which may point to a read error. The J gene is TRBJ2-1, the V gene TRBV18; 8 positions agree with TRBD2. This CDR3 is built from 14 residues. The germline V gene encodes CDR1 KGHSH and CDR2 LQKENI. This CDR3 is CASSPPAGENEQFF. The DNA of the CDR3 is TGTGCCAGCTCCCCACCAGCGGGAGAAAATGAGCAGTTCTTC.

The chain recombines TRBV19 with TRBJ1-5; 8 bases agree with TRBD1. The CDR3 sequence is 15 residues long. Germline assignment: CDR1 LNHDA and CDR2 SQIVND (reference sequence). Trimming cost V 7 bases and J 6 bases; bases outside gene matches: 11. The CDR3 sequence: CASTSLQGGIQPQHF. Here the CDR3 DNA reads TGTGCCAGTACCTCCTTACAGGGGGGTATTCAGCCCCAGCATTTT.

V usage is TRBV7-2 and J usage is TRBJ2-7, with D possibly matching TRBD1 (5 bases). The germline V gene has CDR1 SGHTA and CDR2 FQGNSA. Trimming took 4 bases from V and 0 from J, leaving 16 bases between them. The CDR3 spans 16 residues. The CDR3 here is CASSSAQPTVSYEQYF. CDR3 in DNA: TGTGCCAGCAGCTCCGCCCAGCCGACAGTCTCCTACGAGCAGTACTTC.

The chain recombines TRBV6-5 with TRBJ1-6, with 9 bases that match TRBD1. The germline gives CDR1 MNHEY, CDR2 SVGAGI. CDR3 length: 16 amino acids. Trimming removed 4 bases from V and 6 bases from J; junction bases left unmatched: 7. For the CDR3, the DNA is TGTGCCAGCAGTTTAAACCGACAGGGGGGTAATTCACCCCTCCACTTT. It specifies CASSLNRQGGNSPLHF.

The chain employs TRBV24-1 and TRBJ2-3; a possible D gene is TRBD1 (5 bases). V lost 2 bases, J lost 6 bases, and 11 bases lay in between. In germline, CDR1 is KGHDR, CDR2 SFDVKD. The CDR3 is made up of 14 amino acids. DNA of the CDR3: TGTGCCACCAGTGATTCTCAGGGTTTGGATACGCAGTATTTT. As protein: CATSDSQGLDTQYF.

The chain carries TRBV18 and TRBJ2-1; 8 bases are a match to TRBD2. V lost 4 bases to trimming and J lost 6 bases; unmatched junction nucleotides: 5. The CDR3 runs 14 residues. The V gene's germline CDR1 is KGHSH and CDR2 LQKENI. CDR3 protein: CASSLGTSPNEQFF. The CDR3 DNA reads TGTGCCAGCTCACTAGGGACTAGTCCCAATGAGCAGTTCTTC.

As concerns this clone: Compared with germline, one end of the junction differs, possibly owing to a read error. This chain links TRBV7-3 with TRBJ2-1; TRBD1 matches 7 bases. This CDR3 is 15 amino acids long. From germline, CDR1 is SGHTA and CDR2 FQGTGA. The CDR3 sequence: CASSPQDRMPNQQFF. The CDR3 bases are TGTGCCAGCAGCCCCCAGGACAGGATGCCCAATCAGCAGTTCTTC.

This chain joins TRBV6-5 and TRBJ1-2, with unresolved D. The germline gives CDR1 MNHEY, CDR2 SVGAGI. The germline V and J ends were trimmed by 0 bases and 8 bases, with 16 bases remaining between them. CDR3 length: 15 residues. This CDR3 reads CASSYSAEGAKGYTF. Here the CDR3 DNA reads TGTGCCAGCAGTTACTCAGCAGAGGGAGCGAAAGGCTACACCTTC.

The chain joins TRBV18 to TRBJ2-1, with 10 bases identical to TRBD2. The germline gives CDR1 KGHSH, CDR2 LQKENI. The CDR3 contains 17 residues. Trimming cost V 2 bases and J 9 bases; bases outside gene matches: 13. CDR3 loop: CASSPIGTSVGGGEQFF. In nucleotides, the CDR3 is TGTGCCAGCTCACCAATCGGGACTAGCGTCGGGGGGGGTGAGCAGTTCTTC.

This clone was counted only a few times. The genes are TRBV2 and TRBJ2-1; TRBD2 matches at 8 bases. The junction had 4 bases not matched to a gene; V was cut back by 2 bases and J by 1 base. This CDR3 comprises 16 residues. Germline V gives CDR1 SNHLY, CDR2 FYNNEI. This CDR3 is CASSELGGRSYNEQFF. The DNA of the CDR3 is TGTGCCAGCAGTGAATTGGGCGGGAGGTCCTACAATGAGCAGTTCTTC.

The chain couples TRBV30 to TRBJ1-3, with TRBD1 as a possible D gene (6 bases). Germline V gives CDR1 GTSNPN, CDR2 SVGIG (reference sequence). V was pared by 3 bases and J by 2 bases, with 14 bases between. The CDR3 length is 15 residues. Here the CDR3 reads CAWRAQGLAGNTIYF. CDR3 sequence (DNA): TGTGCCTGGAGGGCCCAGGGGTTAGCTGGAAACACCATATATTTT.

This sequence joins TRBV27 and TRBJ1-3, with D maybe TRBD1 (5 bases). Trimming took off 3 bases at V and 4 bases at J, with 7 bases between the two ends. CDR3 size: 13 residues. CDR1 is MNHEY, CDR2 SMNVEV, per germline (reference sequence). The CDR3 protein is CASSLRDGNTIYF. The CDR3 DNA follows: TGTGCCAGCAGTTTGCGGGACGGAAACACCATATATTTT.

The genes are TRBV6-5 and TRBJ2-7; 7 bases map to TRBD2. The CDR3 consists of 16 residues. Looked up from germline, CDR1 is MNHEY and CDR2 is SVGAGI. V gave up 0 bases and J gave up 4 bases; unmatched junction bases: 9. In DNA form, the CDR3 reads TGTGCCAGCAGTTACTCGACTAGCAGGGTAGGGTACGAGCAGTACTTC. This gives the protein CASSYSTSRVGYEQYF.

This sequence joins TRBV11-2 and TRBJ2-1, with a possible D match to TRBD2 (5 bases). V was pared by 1 base and J by 4 bases, with 14 bases between. Germline values: CDR1 SGHAT, CDR2 FQNNGV. The CDR3 sequence is 16 residues long. CDR3 sequence reads: CASSLVVTGMYNEQFF. The CDR3 coding sequence is TGTGCCAGCAGCTTAGTTGTTACGGGGATGTACAATGAGCAGTTCTTC. The full variable domain, completed using reference TRBV11-2 and TRBJ2-1, is EAGVAQSPRYKIIEKRQSVAFWCNPISGHATLYWYQQILGQGPKLLIQFQNNGVVDDSQLPKDRFSAERLKGVDSTLKIQPAKLEDSAVYLCASSLVVTGMYNEQFFGPGTRLTVL.

This chain uses TRBV27 with TRBJ1-2; D perhaps matches TRBD1 (5 bases). Trimming took 8 bases from V and 2 from J, leaving 24 bases between them. The V gene's germline CDR1 is MNHEY and CDR2 SMNVEV (reference sequence). CDR3 length: 17 residues. CDR3 loop: CASAPRGRAGENYGYTF. The DNA of the CDR3 is TGTGCCAGCGCCCCTAGGGGCAGGGCGGGAGAAAACTATGGCTACACCTTC.

This chain joins TRBV29-1 and TRBJ1-2, with TRBD1 as a possible D gene (5 bases). CDR1 is SQVTM, CDR2 ANQGSEA, per germline. V shed 5 bases and J shed 5 bases, with 15 bases lying between them. This CDR3 contains 13 residues. CDR3 residues: CSVSTGISYGYTF. CDR3 coding DNA: TGCAGCGTTTCAACAGGAATCTCTTATGGCTACACCTTC.

The V and J genes are TRBV7-2 and TRBJ2-1, with D perhaps TRBD2 (6 bases). The germline CDR1 and CDR2 sequences are SGHTA and FQGNSA. CDR3 length equals 16 residues. V shed 0 bases and J shed 7 bases, with 16 bases lying between them. CDR3 amino acids: CASSLASVGGANEQFF. As DNA, the CDR3 is TGTGCCAGCAGCTTAGCTTCCGTGGGAGGAGCGAATGAGCAGTTCTTC.

This chain connects TRBV5-1 to TRBJ1-2; possibly TRBD1 for D (6 bases). CDR3 length equals 16 residues. V was pared by 5 bases and J by 4 bases, with 21 bases between. Germline lookup yields CDR1 SGHRS and CDR2 YFSETQ. The CDR3 loop is CASRKSDSPFFYGYTF. In DNA form, the CDR3 reads TGCGCCAGCAGGAAATCGGACAGCCCCTTCTTCTATGGCTACACCTTC.

The chain links TRBV5-1 to TRBJ1-3, with 8 bases aligning to TRBD1. The CDR3 extends over 15 amino acids. The ends lost 7 bases at V and 3 bases at J; junction bases unmatched: 9. Looked up from germline, CDR1 is SGHRS and CDR2 is YFSETQ. For the CDR3, the DNA is TGCGCCAGCTCGATCGGACAGGGAGTTGGAAACACCATATATTTT. Protein: CASSIGQGVGNTIYF. The full variable domain, completed using reference TRBV5-1 and TRBJ1-3, is KAGVTQTPRYLIKTRGQQVTLSCSPISGHRSVSWYQQTPGQGLQFLFEYFSETQRNKGNFPGRFSGRQFSNSRSEMNVSTLELGDSALYLCASSIGQGVGNTIYFGEGSWLTVV.

This clone occurred once. J is TRBJ1-3 and V is TRBV19; no definite D call. V lost 6 bases and J 0 bases, leaving 12 bases between the germline ends. CDR3 length equals 15 residues. Germline lookup yields CDR1 LNHDA and CDR2 SQIVND (reference sequence). In nucleotides, the CDR3 is TGTGCCAGTAGGAGAGAGTTTAGCTCTGGAAACACCATATATTTT. Residues: CASRREFSSGNTIYF. Full variable domain (outside the CDR3, taken from reference TRBV19 and TRBJ1-3): DGGITQSPKYLFRKEGQNVTLSCEQNLNHDAMYWYRQDPGQGLRLIYYSQIVNDFQKGDIAEGYSVSREKKESFPLTVTSAQKNPTAFYLCASRREFSSGNTIYFGEGSWLTVV.

The DNA for the CDR3 is TGCGCCAGCAGCTTTTTCGAGGGTGCGGGCACAGATACGCAGTATTTT. This codes for CASSFFEGAGTDTQYF. The V call is TRBV5-1, the J call TRBJ2-3; D may be TRBD2 (5 bases). Germline V lookup: CDR1 SGHRS, CDR2 YFSETQ. This CDR3 is 16 amino acids long. Trimming left V 2 bases short and J 1 base short, with 14 bases between.

V gene TRBV5-6 combines with J gene TRBJ1-2, with D possibly being TRBD1 (5 bases). Germline-derived CDR1 and CDR2 are SGHDT and YYEEEE. Between the trimmed V and J ends, which lost 2 bases and 7 bases, there was a span of 12 bases. CDR3 size: 13 residues. The CDR3 is CASSFPGLGGYTF. CDR3 bases: TGTGCCAGCAGCTTTCCAGGGCTGGGTGGCTACACCTTC. Complete variable domain (other parts from reference TRBV5-6 and TRBJ1-2): DAGVTQSPTHLIKTRGQQVTLRCSPKSGHDTVSWYQQALGQGPQFIFQYYEEEERQRGNFPDRFSGHQFPNYSSELNVNALLLGDSALYLCASSFPGLGGYTFGSGTRLTVV.

The chain recombines TRBV7-9 with TRBJ1-2; 9 bases match TRBD1. Trimming cost V 5 bases and J 7 bases; bases outside gene matches: 8. The germline V gene encodes CDR1 SEHNR and CDR2 FQNEAQ (reference sequence). The CDR3 loop spans 14 amino acids. The CDR3 DNA reads as TGTGCCAGCAGCCGGGACAGGGTAGTGCTTGGCTACACCTTC. The encoded protein is CASSRDRVVLGYTF.